The source of this TCR beta chain is a study of spatial heterogeneity in lung cancer. Study overall: A unique TCR and UMI combination showed up more than ten times in raw reads, on average.

TCRdb independently ran MiXCR on the 5' RACE reads; one entry per CDR3 protein. The table lists some 83,000 distinct CDR3 sequences, approximately 20% of them singletons. Regarding the study as a whole: More often at tumor resection than at routine follow-up, ubiquitous expanded tumor TCRs were detected in the blood.

Concerning this clonotype: Its cognate antigen is unknown.

Indicated time point: sample taken at primary tumor resection. Without sorting, whole RNA was sequenced from tumor, nontumor lung or frozen PBMC. There were 72 donors, all of them untreated patients with early-stage non-small cell lung cancer. The clonotype originates from a male donor with early-stage non-small cell lung cancer. The sample in question was PBMCs, obtained at surgery.

CDR3 amino acids: CASSLRGAAGNTIYF. The CDR3 nucleotides read TGTGCCAGCAGTTTAAGGGGGGCGGCTGGAAACACCATATATTTT. The V gene is TRBV28, the J gene TRBJ1-3; a weak D match, TRBD1 (6 bases). This CDR3 spans 15 amino acids. Trimming removed 2 bases at V and 2 bases at J, with 10 bases between. The V gene's germline CDR1 is MDHEN and CDR2 SYDVKM.